The 16 T cell receptor beta chains in this list originate from one sample, sequenced in a study of blood T cell repertoires in COVID-19 (dated by TCRdb to about 2020). The library was generated by the immunoSEQ multiplex PCR assay. TCRdb carries this immuneACCESS record with in-frame sequences only. Its versions omit some clonotypes, under half of them owing to an unresolved V gene in the studies checked, with the rest unexplained. For this sample the table gives roughly 120,000 clones, of which 85% to 90% were detected only once. Roughly 7.9% of the sample is taken by the ten largest. Sequencing used peripheral blood. The receptors here all came from a man in his 70s who had recovered from COVID-19.

The rearrangement uses TRBV5-6 and TRBJ1-1; D remains ambiguous. Germline V gives CDR1 SGHDT, CDR2 YYEEEE. The CDR3 runs 13 residues. Deletions cut 4 bases from V and 11 bases from J, with 18 bases between. The CDR3 here is CASSANSVPWAFF. CDR3 coding DNA: TGTGCCAGCAGCGCCAATTCAGTGCCCTGGGCTTTCTTT. The full variable domain, with the rest looked up from reference TRBV5-6 and TRBJ1-1, is DAGVTQSPTHLIKTRGQQVTLRCSPKSGHDTVSWYQQALGQGPQFIFQYYEEEERQRGNFPDRFSGHQFPNYSSELNVNALLLGDSALYLCASSANSVPWAFFGQGTRLTVV.

This clone has only one observation. The gene calls are TRBV5-1 and TRBJ2-7, with 7 bases identical to TRBD1. Germline trimming cut 1 base from V and 2 bases from J; bases unmatched to any gene: 3. CDR3 length: 14 amino acids. Germline lookup yields CDR1 SGHRS and CDR2 YFSETQ. CDR3 sequence: CASSLLRGTYEQYF. CDR3 coding DNA: TGCGCCAGCAGCTTGCTCAGGGGGACCTACGAGCAGTACTTC.

The gene calls are TRBV27 and TRBJ1-4, with D possibly TRBD1 on 6 matching bases. CDR3 length: 18 residues. V lost 5 bases to trimming and J lost 8 bases, with 27 bases between them. In germline, CDR1 is MNHEY, CDR2 SMNVEV (reference sequence). CDR3: CASSPSGGGASWNEKLFF. In nucleotides, the CDR3 is TGTGCCAGCAGTCCAAGCGGGGGGGGCGCATCCTGGAACGAAAAACTGTTTTTT.

The rearrangement links TRBV3-1 (or the pseudogene TRBV3-2) to TRBJ2-7, with 13 bases fitting TRBD2. V lost 6 bases to trimming and J lost 0 bases; unmatched junction nucleotides: 2. This CDR3 has 15 amino acids. CDR1 is LGHDT, CDR2 YNNKEL, per germline (reference sequence). Written as DNA, the CDR3 is TGTGCCAGCAGTACTAGCGGGGGGGCCTCCTACGAGCAGTACTTC. It codes for CASSTSGGASYEQYF.

This clone came up once. This rearrangement joins TRBV30 to TRBJ1-4, with D unresolved. Germline CDR1 reads GTSNPN; CDR2 reads SVGIG (reference sequence). The ends were cut back, 0 bases at V and 2 bases at J, with 4 bases in the middle. This CDR3 has 13 amino acids. The CDR3 loop reads CAWSVGTNEKLFF. In DNA, the CDR3 is TGTGCCTGGAGTGTCGGGACTAATGAAAAACTGTTTTTT.

V usage is TRBV6-5 and J usage is TRBJ1-2, with D possibly TRBD1 on 5 matching bases. V lost 6 bases, J lost 2 bases, and 10 bases lay in between. The CDR3 covers 13 residues. Per germline, CDR1 MNHEY and CDR2 SVGAGI. DNA of the CDR3: TGTGCCAGCAGCATCAGGGTGAACTATGGCTACACCTTC. It codes for CASSIRVNYGYTF.

This chain connects TRBV5-1 to TRBJ2-1, with D possibly TRBD2 on 5 matching bases. With 2 bases removed from V and 1 base from J, the gap between germline ends came to 22 bases. The germline gives CDR1 SGHRS, CDR2 YFSETQ. The CDR3 is made up of 19 amino acids. CDR3 nucleotides: TGCGCCAGCAGCTTAAGGCCAGCGCCACTAGATGGTTCCTACAATGAGCAGTTCTTC. Protein sequence: CASSLRPAPLDGSYNEQFF.

The chain employs TRBV19 and TRBJ1-5; 10 bases are a match to TRBD1. Per the germline V gene, CDR1 is LNHDA and CDR2 is SQIVND (reference sequence). This CDR3 contains 17 residues. Trimming removed 10 bases from V and 1 base from J; junction bases left unmatched: 13. The CDR3 loop is CATKGTDRGLSNQPQHF. The CDR3 nucleotides read TGTGCCACCAAGGGGACCGACAGGGGGCTCAGCAATCAGCCCCAGCATTTT.

V and J are TRBV7-8 and TRBJ2-5, with TRBD2 matching over 12 bases. CDR3 length equals 16 residues. The J segment lost 4 bases and the V segment lost 5 bases, leaving 8 bases of the junction unmatched. Germline-derived CDR1 and CDR2 are SGHVS and FQNEAQ. This CDR3 reads CASSLRTSGARETQYF. The CDR3 nucleotides read TGTGCCAGCAGCCTACGGACTAGCGGGGCTCGAGAGACCCAGTACTTC.

The chain couples TRBV6-5 to TRBJ2-1, with TRBD2 matching 7 bases. CDR1 and CDR2 (germline): MNHEY, SVGAGI. The CDR3 covers 15 residues. J gave up 10 bases and V 0 bases, and 9 bases lay outside the gene matches. This chain's CDR3 is CASSYSTSRTREQFF. CDR3 nucleotide sequence: TGTGCCAGCAGTTACTCGACTAGCCGCACTAGGGAGCAGTTCTTC.

This chain links TRBV18 with TRBJ1-5; no definite D call. The CDR3 contains 14 residues. The germline V gene encodes CDR1 KGHSH and CDR2 LQKENI. V lost 3 bases, J lost 4 bases, and 10 bases lay in between. For the CDR3, the DNA is TGTGCCAGCTCACCCTCCGGGGATAATCAGCCCCAGCATTTT. This encodes CASSPSGDNQPQHF.

This rearrangement joins TRBV5-6 to TRBJ2-5, with 13 bases lining up with TRBD2. Germline V gene data show CDR1 as SGHDT and CDR2 as YYEEEE. The CDR3 length is 18 residues. J lost 5 bases, V lost 0 bases, and 10 bases had no gene match. The CDR3 DNA is TGTGCCAGCAGCTTGGGACAGGGACTAGCGGGGCGCGAGGAGACCCAGTACTTC. Translating it yields CASSLGQGLAGREETQYF.

CDR3: CASSLGEGLEQYF. CDR3 DNA: TGCGCCAGCAGCTTGGGAGAGGGACTCGAGCAGTACTTC. The J gene is TRBJ2-7, the V gene TRBV5-1, with a possible D match to TRBD2 (6 bases). The CDR3 contains 13 residues. The germline gives CDR1 SGHRS, CDR2 YFSETQ. V dropped 0 bases and J dropped 6 bases, with 10 bases sitting between them.

The chain combines TRBV5-1 with TRBJ2-2; 9 bases fit TRBD2. The CDR3 runs to 16 residues. CDR1 and CDR2 from the germline V gene are SGHRS and YFSETQ. Trimming took 1 base from V and 6 from J; bases not matched to a gene: 7. The CDR3 coding sequence is TGCGCCAGCAGCTTGCTCACGGGACTAGCTGCCGGGGAGCTGTTTTTT. Its protein product is CASSLLTGLAAGELFF.

The rearrangement links TRBV18 to TRBJ1-2, with D perhaps TRBD1 (5 bases). CDR3 length: 13 residues. V was trimmed by 1 base and J by 8 bases, leaving 11 bases between them. Germline CDR1 and CDR2: KGHSH and LQKENI. The CDR3 spells CASSPQGARGYTF. CDR3 DNA sequence: TGTGCCAGCTCACCACAAGGGGCGCGCGGCTACACCTTC. Variable domain in full (rest from reference TRBV18 and TRBJ1-2): NAGVMQNPRHLVRRRGQEARLRCSPMKGHSHVYWYRQLPEEGLKFMVYLQKENIIDESGMPKERFSAEFPKEGPSILRIQQVVRGDSAAYFCASSPQGARGYTFGSGTRLTVV.

The genes are TRBV7-2 and TRBJ1-5, with 7 nucleotides matching TRBD1. The V gene's germline CDR1 is SGHTA and CDR2 FQGNSA. The V segment lost 4 bases and the J segment 4 bases; nucleotides outside the gene matches: 7. The CDR3 runs 15 residues. The CDR3 bases are TGTGCCAGCAGCTCCAAGACAGGGCCAAATCAGCCCCAGCATTTT. It codes for CASSSKTGPNQPQHF.